The subject of this entry is one TCR beta chain. This clone occurred a few times. Its antigen remains unidentified. Base qualities are not recorded, but no much larger clone differs from it by a single base. The sample originates from a study of cytomegalovirus exposure and HLA in healthy donors (dated by TCRdb to between 2016 and 2019). The study in broad terms: In an earlier analysis of under 600 of the donors, 276 Gb of sequence data and some 100 million unique TCR beta sequences from 150 million to 200 million T cells were reported. An early release that covered several hundred HLA-typed donors contained around 300 gigabases of sequencing data and tens of millions of unique TCR sequences. Of the roughly 430 genotyped donors, about 80% fell in the genetic ancestry cluster associated with self-reported Caucasian donors. The study aimed to test whether cataloging public T cell receptors could reveal signatures of past pathogen exposure. Using immunosequencing, the study profiled T cell repertoires from fewer than 700 subjects and related those repertoires to cytomegalovirus serostatus. Along with the 666-subject first cohort, a separate validation cohort of about 110 different subjects was used. High-throughput TCR immunosequencing, statistical association of individual TCRs with disease status, and machine learning were combined to predict cytomegalovirus infection status. A later analysis re-analyzed previously published TCR beta repertoires from roughly 630 donors and added high-resolution HLA genotyping to study TCR occurrence patterns. Rather than using new phenotypic data, the later analysis identified candidate immune exposures from TCR beta sequences and from how often those sequences occurred across donors. An earlier analysis of 500 to 650 of the donors applied high-throughput TCR beta sequencing to assess whether each TCR beta V gene segment acted as functional or pseudogenic. Donor age, sex, ethnicity and CMV serostatus were compiled together with the repertoire data. Genome-wide SNP genotypes for about three fifths of the roughly 700 donors were used in a later genetic analysis, which treated that subset as a discovery cohort. All discovery cohort repertoires had been generated on a single sequencing platform. Both class I and class II loci were covered by HLA typing, at four-digit resolution. The number of typed donors differed by locus: 629-630 for A, B, C, DRB1 and DQB1; approximately 530 for DQA1; 606 for DPA1; and 450 to 480 for DPB1. Roughly 5 DR-DQ haplotypes were treated as single units for association and clustering because of strong linkage in the cohort. On average, 235,054 unique TCR beta nucleotide sequences were sequenced per donor among some 420 genotyped donors of the cohort, with roughly 20% of those sequences being non-productive. Study-wide findings and limitations: A later analysis found that HLA-associated TCR beta chains were more clonally expanded and had lower generation probabilities than equally common non-associated chains. Because some donors lacked HLA typing at each locus, the association tests relied only on the typed subset. In an earlier analysis of 587 of the donors, most TCR beta V segments appeared in productive rearrangements about 87% or about 30% of the time, broadly matching IMGT annotations. According to a later analysis, most CMV-associated TCR beta chains appeared to be HLA-restricted, and the HLA associations seemed to be driven largely by CMV exposure. Across donors, most TCR sequences were observed very rarely, whereas some public TCRs were present in many individuals. An association between a missense DCLRE1C variant and V-gene and J-gene trimming of TCR beta chains was found in a later genetic analysis and replicated in an independent cohort. Several of the top co-occurrence clusters appeared to be linked to parvovirus B19, influenza, CMV and Epstein-Barr virus, according to a later analysis. Because the 87-base-pair reads could not distinguish some IMGT-functional V segments, including TRBV6-2 and TRBV6-3, those segments were excluded. Compared with the approximately 600-donor mean, donors in an Asian-associated ancestry cluster had fewer N-insertions in productive TCRs, according to a later genetic analysis. The classifier was reported to diagnose cytomegalovirus status with high specificity and sensitivity in both the original cohort and the validation cohort. The cohort was sequenced for TCR beta chains only, and without alpha or paired-chain data the features that could be detected were limited. Sequencing depth was assumed to be roughly uniform across donors in the presence/absence analyses, though that assumption may not hold. CMV serostatus was the only immune exposure information available for the cohort. Because counts were too low, roughly 17 rarely observed V segments, including chromosome 9 orphons, were left out of the earlier analysis of over 550 of the donors. Strong co-occurrence of HLA alleles, especially DR and DQ, made assigning TCR associations to individual alleles difficult. Three of the identified cytomegalovirus-associated TCR beta chains were confirmed in vitro to be specific for cytomegalovirus antigens. The authors suggested that the approach could potentially be extended to other disease states and immunological phenotypes. A further reported finding was that TCR beta sequences accurately predicted the HLA-A and HLA-B alleles for most subjects in the first cohort. In the study, some 180 TCR beta chains were listed as associated with cytomegalovirus. A cluster of highly shared sequence variants was judged likely to represent a technical artifact of the sequencing pipeline. In a later analysis, 16,951 TCR beta sequences were associated with specific HLA alleles at a false discovery rate of 0.05. A later analysis found that TCR association rates varied across HLA loci, with DRB1 alleles showing the most associated TCRs and HLA-C alleles the fewest. Correlated functional status among segregating V segments might reflect linkage disequilibrium, but an unknown experimental factor could not be ruled out.

The cohort was made up of roughly 670 healthy bone marrow donors. All cohort members were sampled while nominally healthy, although unrecorded immune exposures were likely present. The donor was CMV seronegative and was included in the group of over 300 seronegative cohort members. Every donor gave a peripheral blood sample, and the peripheral blood mononuclear cells from that sample were used for TCR beta sequencing. Genomic DNA was extracted from the blood cell samples with the Qiagen DNeasy Blood Extraction Kit. Library preparation employed the immunoSEQ multiplex PCR assay. The multiplex PCR relied on a mix of 60 forward primers for TCR Vbeta segments and 13 reverse primers for TCR Jbeta segments. Amplification of the CDR3 region of rearranged TCR beta genes was performed with a multiplex PCR assay on genomic DNA. The Illumina HiSeq System was used to sequence the amplified TCR beta libraries as 87-base-pair reads. From the authors' description of their analysis: In a later analysis, tens of millions of unique TCR beta chains were counted across the approximately 670 repertoires, and approximately 11 million of these chains were shared by at least two donors. Raw reads were error-corrected and collapsed into unique sequences with a nearest-neighbor algorithm that merged closely related sequences to remove PCR and sequencing errors. To assign V, D and J gene segments, CDR3 sequences were aligned to IMGT reference sequences. For a sequence to be retained, a match of at least six nucleotides was required to both a V gene segment and a J gene segment. Rearrangements were called productive when the CDR3 lacked stop codons and stayed in frame with V and J; all others were non-productive. CDR3 was defined according to IMGT convention as the region running from the second conserved V-encoded cysteine to the conserved J-encoded phenylalanine. The earlier analysis of 587 of the donors excluded any sequence lacking an unambiguous match to a single V gene segment. In an earlier analysis of a few hundred of the donors, V segments were called functional above 56.7% productive rearrangements and were called segregating when the between-donor standard deviation exceeded 5%. A statistical classification framework was built for diagnosing cytomegalovirus status from the catalog of TCR beta chain sequences. In a later analysis, TCR nucleotide sequences were compared against IMGT/GENE-DB human TR gene sequences so that V and J genes could be assigned. Using the TCRdist pipeline, a later analysis assigned CDR3 sequences along with most-parsimonious VDJ recombination scenarios. In a later analysis, each TCR beta chain was defined by its CDR3 amino acid sequence together with its V-gene family, and reads without a unique V-gene family were excluded. To address suspected cross-contamination and a sequencing artifact, a later analysis removed over 500 highly shared, low-generation-probability nucleotide sequences. In a later analysis, a clonal expansion index was calculated for each public chain from normalized within-repertoire ranks of inferred template counts. In a later analysis, generation probabilities were computed with a VDJ recombination model fitted to out-of-frame rearrangements, and the resulting probabilities were checked against IGoR. In a later analysis, TCR-TCR, TCR-HLA and TCR-CMV co-occurrence was scored with hypergeometric tests, and a repertoire-size bias correction was applied to TCR pairs. False discovery rates were estimated in a later analysis by permuting HLA or CMV assignments 20 times. In a later analysis, co-occurring TCRs were grouped using DBSCAN, and TCRdist sequence similarity was added for clustering within HLA-allele-positive subsets. Repertoires with fewer than 30,000 or more than 120,000 public chains, plus five repertoires with anomalous nucleotide sharing, were excluded from co-occurrence clustering. TCRdb took this table from immuneACCESS and kept in-frame rearrangements with V and J called. Such tables lack part of the clones; where checked against another copy, unresolved V genes explain under half of the gap, and the rest is unexplained. The V and J calls and the clone size are those of that table, but D and trimming were determined from the DNA. Within this sample are roughly 140,000 clones, with around 79% of them counted one time only. The ten largest clones capture 1.5% to 2% of the sample.

The junction carries 15 bases between V and J, which are trimmed by 6 bases and 4 bases respectively. The germline V gene supplies CDR1 MNHEY and CDR2 SVGAGI. The CDR3, cysteine through phenylalanine, is 15 amino acids long. CDR3 DNA only is kept here, 45 bases in frame from base 1. The sequencing sample was made of PBMCs. The rearrangement combines TRBV6-5 with TRBJ2-2; TRBD1 is a weak D gene call, 6 bases matching. The clonotype comes from a woman younger than 45 in good health and CMV-seronegative. Here the CDR3 is given as CASSDRRVGTGELFF. The nucleotide sequence reads as follows: TGTGCCAGCAGCGACAGGCGGGTTGGCACCGGGGAGCTGTTTTTT.